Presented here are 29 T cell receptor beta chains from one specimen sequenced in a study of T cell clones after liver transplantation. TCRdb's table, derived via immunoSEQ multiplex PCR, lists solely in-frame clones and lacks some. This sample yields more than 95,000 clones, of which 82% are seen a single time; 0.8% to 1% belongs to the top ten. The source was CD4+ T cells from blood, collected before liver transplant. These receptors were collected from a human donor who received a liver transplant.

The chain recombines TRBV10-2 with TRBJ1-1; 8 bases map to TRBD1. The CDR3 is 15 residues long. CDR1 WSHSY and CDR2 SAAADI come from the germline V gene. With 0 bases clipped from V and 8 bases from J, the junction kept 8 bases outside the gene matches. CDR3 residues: CASSESRTGRWEAFF. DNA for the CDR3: TGCGCCAGCAGTGAGTCGAGGACAGGGAGGTGGGAAGCTTTCTTT.

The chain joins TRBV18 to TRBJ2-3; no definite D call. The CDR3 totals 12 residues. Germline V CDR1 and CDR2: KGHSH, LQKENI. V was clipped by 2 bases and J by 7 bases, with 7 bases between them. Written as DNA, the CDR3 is TGTGCCAGCTCACCAGAACTCAATACGCAGTATTTT. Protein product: CASSPELNTQYF.

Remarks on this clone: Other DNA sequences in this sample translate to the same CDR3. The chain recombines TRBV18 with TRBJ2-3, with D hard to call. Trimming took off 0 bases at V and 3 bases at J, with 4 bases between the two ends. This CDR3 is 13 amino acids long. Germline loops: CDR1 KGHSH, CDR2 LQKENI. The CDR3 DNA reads TGTGCCAGCTCACCACCGGGGACAGATACGCAGTATTTT. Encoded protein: CASSPPGTDTQYF.

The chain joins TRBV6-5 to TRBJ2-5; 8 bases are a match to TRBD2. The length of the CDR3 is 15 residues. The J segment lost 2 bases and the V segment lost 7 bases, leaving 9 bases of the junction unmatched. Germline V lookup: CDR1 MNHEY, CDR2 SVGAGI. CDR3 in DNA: TGTGCCAGCACGGAGTGGAGCGGGAGACAAGAGACCCAGTACTTC. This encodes CASTEWSGRQETQYF.

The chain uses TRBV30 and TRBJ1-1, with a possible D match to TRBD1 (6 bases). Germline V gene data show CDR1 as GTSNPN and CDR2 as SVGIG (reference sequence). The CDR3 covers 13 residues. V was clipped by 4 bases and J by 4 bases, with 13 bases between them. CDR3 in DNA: TGTGCCTGGACAGGGGCACGAGGCACTGAAGCTTTCTTT. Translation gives CAWTGARGTEAFF. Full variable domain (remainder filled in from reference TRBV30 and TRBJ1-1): SQTIHQWPATLVQPVGSPLSLECTVEGTSNPNLYWYRQAAGRGLQLLFYSVGIGQISSEVPQNLSASRPQDRQFILSSKKLLLSDSGFYLCAWTGARGTEAFFGQGTRLTVV.

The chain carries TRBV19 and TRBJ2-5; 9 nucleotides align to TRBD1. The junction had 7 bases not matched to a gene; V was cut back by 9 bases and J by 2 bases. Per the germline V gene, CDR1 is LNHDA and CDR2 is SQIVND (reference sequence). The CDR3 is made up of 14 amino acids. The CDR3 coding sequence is TGTGCCAGCCATGGGACAGGGAGACAAGAGACCCAGTACTTC. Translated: CASHGTGRQETQYF.

The CDR3 loop is CASSEVGGWSVGYTF. CDR3 DNA: TGTGCCAGCAGTGAGGTCGGGGGTTGGTCGGTCGGCTACACCTTC. The chain couples TRBV27 to TRBJ1-2, with D maybe TRBD1 (5 bases). Trimming stripped 5 bases from V and 8 bases from J, with 21 bases between. This CDR3 spans 15 amino acids. The germline V gene encodes CDR1 MNHEY and CDR2 SMNVEV (reference sequence).

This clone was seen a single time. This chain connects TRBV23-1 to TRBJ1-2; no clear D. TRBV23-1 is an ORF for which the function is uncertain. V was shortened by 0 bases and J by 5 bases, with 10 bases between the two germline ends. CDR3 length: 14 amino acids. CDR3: CASSQSAGRYGYTF. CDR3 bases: TGCGCCAGCAGTCAATCGGCCGGGCGATATGGCTACACCTTC.

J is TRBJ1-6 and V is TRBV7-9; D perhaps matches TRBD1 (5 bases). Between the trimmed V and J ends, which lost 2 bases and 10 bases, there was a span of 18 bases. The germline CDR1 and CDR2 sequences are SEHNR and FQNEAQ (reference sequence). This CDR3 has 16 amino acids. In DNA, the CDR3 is TGTGCCAGCAGCTTATATCAAGGGGCTGAGGAGTCACCCCTCCACTTT. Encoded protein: CASSLYQGAEESPLHF.

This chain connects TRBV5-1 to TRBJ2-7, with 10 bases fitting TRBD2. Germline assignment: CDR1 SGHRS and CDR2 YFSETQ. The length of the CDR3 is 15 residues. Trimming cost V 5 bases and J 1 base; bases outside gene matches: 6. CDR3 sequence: CASRSGTSVSYEQYF. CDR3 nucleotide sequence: TGCGCCAGCAGATCAGGGACTAGCGTTTCCTACGAGCAGTACTTC.

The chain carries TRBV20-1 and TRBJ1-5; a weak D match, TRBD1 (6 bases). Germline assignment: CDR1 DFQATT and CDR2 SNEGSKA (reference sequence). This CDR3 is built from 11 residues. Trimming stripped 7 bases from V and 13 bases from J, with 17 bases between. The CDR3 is CSGWTEGSQHF. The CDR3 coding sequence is TGCAGTGGTTGGACAGAGGGGTCTCAGCATTTT.

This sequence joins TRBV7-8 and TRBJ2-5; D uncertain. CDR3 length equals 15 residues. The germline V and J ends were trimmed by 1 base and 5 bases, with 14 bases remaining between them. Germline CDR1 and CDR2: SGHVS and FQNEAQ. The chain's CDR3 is CASSLEIVRRETQYF. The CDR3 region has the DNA TGTGCCAGCAGCTTAGAAATTGTCCGACGGGAGACCCAGTACTTC.

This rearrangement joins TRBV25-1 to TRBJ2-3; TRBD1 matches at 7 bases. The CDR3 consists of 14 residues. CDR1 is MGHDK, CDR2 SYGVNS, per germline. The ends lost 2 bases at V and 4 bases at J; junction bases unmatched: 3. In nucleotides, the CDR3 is TGTGCCAGCAGTGAACGACAGGGTCCAGATACGCAGTATTTT. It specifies CASSERQGPDTQYF.

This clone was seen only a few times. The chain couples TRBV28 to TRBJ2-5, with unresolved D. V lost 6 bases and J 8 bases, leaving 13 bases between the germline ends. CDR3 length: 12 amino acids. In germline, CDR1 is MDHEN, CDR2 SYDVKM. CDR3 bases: TGTGCCAGCAGCTGGACCTCACCTACCCAGTACTTC. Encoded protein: CASSWTSPTQYF. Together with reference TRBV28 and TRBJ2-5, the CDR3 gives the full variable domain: DVKVTQSSRYLVKRTGEKVFLECVQDMDHENMFWYRQDPGLGLRLIYFSYDVKMKEKGDIPEGYSVSREKKERFSLILESASTNQTSMYLCASSWTSPTQYFGPGTRLLVL.

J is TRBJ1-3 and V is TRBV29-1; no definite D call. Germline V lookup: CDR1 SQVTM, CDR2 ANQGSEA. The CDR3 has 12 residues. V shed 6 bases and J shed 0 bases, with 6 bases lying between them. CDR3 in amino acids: CSVIYSGNTIYF. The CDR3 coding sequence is TGCAGCGTGATCTACTCTGGAAACACCATATATTTT.

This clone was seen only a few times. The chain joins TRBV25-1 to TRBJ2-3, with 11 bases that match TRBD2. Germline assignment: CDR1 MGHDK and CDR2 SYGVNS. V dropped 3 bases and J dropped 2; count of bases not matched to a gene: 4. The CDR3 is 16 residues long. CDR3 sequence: CASSETSGIVTDTQYF. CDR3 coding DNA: TGTGCCAGCAGTGAGACTAGCGGGATTGTCACAGATACGCAGTATTTT.

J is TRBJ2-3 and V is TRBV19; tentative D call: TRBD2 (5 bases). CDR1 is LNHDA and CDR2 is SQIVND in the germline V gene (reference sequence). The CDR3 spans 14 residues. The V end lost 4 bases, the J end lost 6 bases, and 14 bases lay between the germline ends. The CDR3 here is CASSTPGIGDTQYF. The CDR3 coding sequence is TGTGCCAGTAGTACCCCCGGGATCGGGGATACGCAGTATTTT. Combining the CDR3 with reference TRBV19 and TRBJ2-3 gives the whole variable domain DGGITQSPKYLFRKEGQNVTLSCEQNLNHDAMYWYRQDPGQGLRLIYYSQIVNDFQKGDIAEGYSVSREKKESFPLTVTSAQKNPTAFYLCASSTPGIGDTQYFGPGTRLTVL.

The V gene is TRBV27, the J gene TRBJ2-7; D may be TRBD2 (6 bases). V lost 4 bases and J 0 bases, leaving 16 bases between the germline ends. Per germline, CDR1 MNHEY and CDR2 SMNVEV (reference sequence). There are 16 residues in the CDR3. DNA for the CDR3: TGTGCCAGCAGTTCCAGGGCACGGGGGAGCTCCTACGAGCAGTACTTC. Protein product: CASSSRARGSSYEQYF.

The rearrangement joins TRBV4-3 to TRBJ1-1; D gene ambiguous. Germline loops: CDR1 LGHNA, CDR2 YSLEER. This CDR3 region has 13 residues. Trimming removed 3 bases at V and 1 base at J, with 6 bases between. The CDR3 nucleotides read TGCGCCAGCAGCCAGACAACGAACACTGAAGCTTTCTTT. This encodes CASSQTTNTEAFF.

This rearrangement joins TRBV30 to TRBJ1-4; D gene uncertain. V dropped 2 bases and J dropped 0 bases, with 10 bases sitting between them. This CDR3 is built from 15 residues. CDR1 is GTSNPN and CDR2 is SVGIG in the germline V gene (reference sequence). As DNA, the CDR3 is TGTGCCTGGAGTCGGACTGGCGCAACTAATGAAAAACTGTTTTTT. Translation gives CAWSRTGATNEKLFF.

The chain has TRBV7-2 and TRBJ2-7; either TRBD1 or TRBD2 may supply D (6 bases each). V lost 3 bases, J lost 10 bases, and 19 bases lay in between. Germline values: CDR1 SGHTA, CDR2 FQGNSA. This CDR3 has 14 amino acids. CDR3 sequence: CASSLGGYATFQYF. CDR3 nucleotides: TGTGCCAGCAGCTTGGGGGGCTACGCTACGTTTCAGTACTTC.

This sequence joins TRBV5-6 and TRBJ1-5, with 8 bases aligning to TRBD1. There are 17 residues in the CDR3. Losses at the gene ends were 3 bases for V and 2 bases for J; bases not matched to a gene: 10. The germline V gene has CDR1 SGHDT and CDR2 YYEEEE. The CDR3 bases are TGTGCCAGCAGCTCGGACAGGGCATCGGGGGGCAATCAGCCCCAGCATTTT. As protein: CASSSDRASGGNQPQHF. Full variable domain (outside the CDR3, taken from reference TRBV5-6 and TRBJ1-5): DAGVTQSPTHLIKTRGQQVTLRCSPKSGHDTVSWYQQALGQGPQFIFQYYEEEERQRGNFPDRFSGHQFPNYSSELNVNALLLGDSALYLCASSSDRASGGNQPQHFGDGTRLSIL.

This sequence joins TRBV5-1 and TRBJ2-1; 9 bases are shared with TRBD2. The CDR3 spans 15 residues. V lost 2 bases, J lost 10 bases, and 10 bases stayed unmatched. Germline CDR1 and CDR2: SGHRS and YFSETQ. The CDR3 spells CASSFSSGNSPEQFF. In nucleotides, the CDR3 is TGCGCCAGCAGCTTTTCTAGCGGGAATTCCCCCGAGCAGTTCTTC.

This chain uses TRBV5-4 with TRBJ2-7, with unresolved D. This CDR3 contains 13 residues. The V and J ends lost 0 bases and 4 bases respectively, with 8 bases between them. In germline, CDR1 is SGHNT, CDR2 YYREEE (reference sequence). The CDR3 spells CASSLGGGYEQYF. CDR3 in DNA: TGTGCCAGCAGCTTGGGGGGTGGATACGAGCAGTACTTC. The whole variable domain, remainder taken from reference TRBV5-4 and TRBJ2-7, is ETGVTQSPTHLIKTRGQQVTLRCSSQSGHNTVSWYQQALGQGPQFIFQYYREEENGRGNFPPRFSGLQFPNYSSELNVNALELDDSALYLCASSLGGGYEQYFGPGTRLTVT.

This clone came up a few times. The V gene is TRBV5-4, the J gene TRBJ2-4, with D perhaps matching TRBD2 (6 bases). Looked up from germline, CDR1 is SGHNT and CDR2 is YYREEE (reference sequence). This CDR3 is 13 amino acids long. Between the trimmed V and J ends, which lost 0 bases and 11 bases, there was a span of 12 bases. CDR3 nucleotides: TGTGCCAGCAGCTTGGTTGGGGAGGTAGTTCAGTACTTC. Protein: CASSLVGEVVQYF. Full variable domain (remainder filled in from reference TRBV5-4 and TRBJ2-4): ETGVTQSPTHLIKTRGQQVTLRCSSQSGHNTVSWYQQALGQGPQFIFQYYREEENGRGNFPPRFSGLQFPNYSSELNVNALELDDSALYLCASSLVGEVVQYFGAGTRLSVL.

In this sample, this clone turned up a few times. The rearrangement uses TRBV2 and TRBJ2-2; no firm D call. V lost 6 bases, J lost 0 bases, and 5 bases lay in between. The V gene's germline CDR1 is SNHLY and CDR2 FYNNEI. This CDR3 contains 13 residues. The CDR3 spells CASRASNTGELFF. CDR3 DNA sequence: TGTGCCAGCAGGGCCTCGAACACCGGGGAGCTGTTTTTT.

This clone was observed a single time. The CDR3 region is CASCRDSPYEQYF. DNA for the CDR3: TGTGCCAGCTGTCGGGACAGCCCCTACGAGCAGTACTTC. The chain combines TRBV2 with TRBJ2-7; the match to TRBD1 covers 7 bases. V was pared by 8 bases and J by 2 bases, with 6 bases of the junction left unmatched. Germline assignment: CDR1 SNHLY and CDR2 FYNNEI. CDR3 length equals 13 residues.

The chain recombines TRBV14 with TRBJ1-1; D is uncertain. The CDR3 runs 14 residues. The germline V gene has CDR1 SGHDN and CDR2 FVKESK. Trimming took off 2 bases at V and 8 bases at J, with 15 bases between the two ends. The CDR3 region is CASSQKVNRPEAFF. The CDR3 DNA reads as TGTGCCAGCAGCCAAAAGGTTAACAGACCCGAAGCTTTCTTT. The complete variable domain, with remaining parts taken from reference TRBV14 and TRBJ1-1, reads EAGVTQFPSHSVIEKGQTVTLRCDPISGHDNLYWYRRVMGKEIKFLLHFVKESKQDESGMPNNRFLAERTGGTYSTLKVQPAELEDSGVYFCASSQKVNRPEAFFGQGTRLTVV.

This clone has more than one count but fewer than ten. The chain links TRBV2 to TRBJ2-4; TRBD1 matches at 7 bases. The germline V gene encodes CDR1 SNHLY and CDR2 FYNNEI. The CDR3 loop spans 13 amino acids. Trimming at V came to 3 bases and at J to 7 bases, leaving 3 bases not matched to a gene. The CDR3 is CASSDQGQNIQYF. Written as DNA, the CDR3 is TGTGCCAGCAGTGATCAGGGACAGAACATTCAGTACTTC. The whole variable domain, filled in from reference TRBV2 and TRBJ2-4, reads EPEVTQTPSHQVTQMGQEVILRCVPISNHLYFYWYRQILGQKVEFLVSFYNNEISEKSEIFDDQFSVERPDGSNFTLKIRSTKLEDSAMYFCASSDQGQNIQYFGAGTRLSVL.